This entry is about one TCR beta chain. Its antigen is undetermined. The sample belongs to a study of beta chain features in type 1 diabetes. Study-level information: On cell yields, gender and age, patients and healthy donors were similar. Regarding the study as a whole: Reduced insertions and increased deletions marked VDJ junctions in type 1 diabetes patients. Sequencing of cDNA might inflate the share of cells that strongly express TCR. When Type 1 diabetes patients were examined, their TCRB CDR3s proved moderately but significantly shorter in all four CD4+ subsets.

The germline gives CDR1 SGHRS, CDR2 YFSETQ. CDR3 size: 13 residues. The V and J ends lost 0 bases and 6 bases, in that order; junction bases with no gene match: 3. Using CD45RO/CCR7/CD25/CD127/CD95/CD27, CD4+ naive, central memory, regulatory and stem cell-like memory cells were sorted. The authors reverse transcribed all of the isolated RNA, so sequencing captured expressed TCRB transcripts. Generated by immunoSEQ multiplex PCR, the TCRdb table keeps only in-frame clones and is missing some. The sample holds about 170,000 clones, less than 10% seen once. The material sequenced was central memory CD4+ T cells from blood. The sequence came from a man younger than 35 with type 1 diabetes. This chain connects TRBV5-1 to TRBJ2-7, with 7 positions matching TRBD1. CDR3 DNA: TGCGCCAGCAGCTTGGGCCCAGGGGGCGAGCAGTACTTC. Translating gives CASSLGPGGEQYF.